This TCR beta chain was identified in a study of cytomegalovirus exposure and HLA in healthy donors. Worth noting for this clone: Its antigen remains unknown.

Unmatched junction bases numbered 9, after V lost 4 bases and J lost 3 bases. Per germline, CDR1 SGHRS and CDR2 YFSETQ. This CDR3 has 16 amino acids. PCR primers comprised 60 Vbeta and 13 Jbeta primers. Libraries were prepared by immunoSEQ multiplex PCR; TCRdb keeps only in-frame clonotypes and omits some of them. The sample shows 150,000 or so clones, about 80% of them seen only once. Study-level findings and limits: Presence/absence analyses rested on an assumption that sequencing depth was roughly uniform across donors. In a later analysis, productive TCRs from donors in an Asian-associated ancestry cluster reportedly carried fewer N-insertions than the cohort mean.

The chain links TRBV5-1 to TRBJ2-1, with TRBD2 matching 8 bases. The TCR comes from a woman aged 50 to 60 in good health and CMV-seropositive. Sequenced sample: PBMCs. DNA for the CDR3: TGCGCCAGCAGCACACTTTTCGGGACTAGCTACAATGAGCAGTTCTTC. As protein: CASSTLFGTSYNEQFF.